This TCR beta chain was observed in a study of blood T cell repertoires in COVID-19. The wider study: Both acute and convalescent COVID-19 samples were obtained from the United States, Italy and Spain. T cells, B-cell-depleted T cells, or PBMCs supplied cDNA or gDNA.

Original processing notes: Reference gene primer amplification in the assay estimated nucleated cell counts. Only in-frame clones appear in the TCRdb table, and some are missing; sequencing was by immunoSEQ multiplex PCR. Clone size and the V and J calls come from that table; the DNA yielded D and trimming. The profile shows roughly 120,000 clones, roughly 90% of them singletons. CDR3 size: 12 residues. The germline V and J ends were trimmed by 5 bases and 7 bases, with 11 bases remaining between them. Germline V gives CDR1 MNHEY, CDR2 SVGAGI. This TCR was recovered from a man aged 45-60 years with active COVID-19. The chain carries TRBV6-5 and TRBJ1-2, with D tentatively TRBD1 (6 bases). The source material was peripheral blood. The CDR3 spells CASSHGQSGYTF. The DNA for the CDR3 is TGTGCCAGCAGTCACGGACAGAGTGGCTACACCTTC.